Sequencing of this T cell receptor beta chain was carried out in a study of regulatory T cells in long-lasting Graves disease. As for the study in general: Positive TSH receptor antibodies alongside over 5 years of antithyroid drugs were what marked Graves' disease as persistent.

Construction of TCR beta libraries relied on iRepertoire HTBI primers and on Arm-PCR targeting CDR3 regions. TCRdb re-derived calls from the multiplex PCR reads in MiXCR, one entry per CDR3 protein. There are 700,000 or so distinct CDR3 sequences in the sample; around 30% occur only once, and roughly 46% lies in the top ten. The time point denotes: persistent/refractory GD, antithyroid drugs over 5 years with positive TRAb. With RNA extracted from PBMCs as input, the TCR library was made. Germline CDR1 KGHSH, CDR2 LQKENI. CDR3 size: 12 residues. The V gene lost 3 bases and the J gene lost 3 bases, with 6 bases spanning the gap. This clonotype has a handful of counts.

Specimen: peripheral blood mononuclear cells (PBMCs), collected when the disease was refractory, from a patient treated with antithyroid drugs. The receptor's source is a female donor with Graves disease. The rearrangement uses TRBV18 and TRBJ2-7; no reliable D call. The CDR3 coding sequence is TGTGCCAGCTCACCGAGTGTCTACGAGCAGTACTTC. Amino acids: CASSPSVYEQYF. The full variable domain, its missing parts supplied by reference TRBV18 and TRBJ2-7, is NAGVMQNPRHLVRRRGQEARLRCSPMKGHSHVYWYRQLPEEGLKFMVYLQKENIIDESGMPKERFSAEFPKEGPSILRIQQVVRGDSAAYFCASSPSVYEQYFGPGTRLTVT.